A selection of T cell receptor beta chains follows, all from one sample in a study of blood T cell repertoires in COVID-19. Repertoires were generated with immunoSEQ multiplex PCR, while TCRdb's copy carries only in-frame clones and drops some. The sample lists 75,000 to 100,000 clones, just under 90% occurring once. What was sequenced was peripheral blood. These TCRs come from a human donor in a cohort sampled during active COVID-19. The CDR3 runs from the conserved cysteine through the conserved F or W.

v_gene	j_gene	CDR3aa
TRBV5-1	TRBJ1-2	CASSLDPGFGYGYTF
TRBV5-4	TRBJ2-3	CASSSGGQGAQDTQYF
TRBV11-2	TRBJ1-3	CASSLTGGPMIFGNTIYF
TRBV28	TRBJ1-4	CASSLRTAPGEKLFF
TRBV5-1	TRBJ2-3	CASSSRDRSTDTQYF
TRBV7-3	TRBJ2-1	CASSQKSLAGGGYNEQFF
TRBV6-5	TRBJ1-1	CASRERLWDTEAFF
TRBV19	TRBJ2-2	CASSIDPGRVLGELFF
TRBV9	TRBJ1-5	CASSVDRDQPQHF
TRBV7-3	TRBJ1-2	CASSLYAGGQGRISF
TRBV7-9	TRBJ2-3	CASSLVAGGNTDTQYF
TRBV28	TRBJ1-2	CASSPPGGNYGYTF
TRBV3-1/TRBV3-2	TRBJ1-6	CASSQGSGFDLHF
TRBV18	TRBJ2-2	CASSPAGQGASGELFF
TRBV4-1	TRBJ1-3	CASSQETGSTIYF
TRBV9	TRBJ1-1	CASSVGSGLRNTEAFF